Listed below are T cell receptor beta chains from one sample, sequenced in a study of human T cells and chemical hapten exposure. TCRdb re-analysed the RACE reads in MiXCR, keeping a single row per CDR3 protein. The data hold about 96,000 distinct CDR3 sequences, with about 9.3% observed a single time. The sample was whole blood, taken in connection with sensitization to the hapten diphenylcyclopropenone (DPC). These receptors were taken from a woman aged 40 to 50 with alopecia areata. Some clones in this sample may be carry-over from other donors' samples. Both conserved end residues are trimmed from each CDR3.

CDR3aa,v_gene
ASSLAVAGVTGELF,TRBV7-6
ASSSGTAQETQY,TRBV5-5
ASSRVNTRDEQF,TRBV18
ASNLGLAGPSGANVLT,TRBV11-1
ASSISGRSSLGQDTGYT,TRBV19
SARPLSGNQETQY,TRBV20-1
ASSESPTSVYEQY,TRBV6-1
ASSTPGLGSYEQY,TRBV6-2/TRBV6-3
ASSYVRGPNQPQH,TRBV6-2/TRBV6-3
ASNRGTGGDQPQH,TRBV2
ASSLGGSGGGETQY,TRBV7-6
ASSSTRDQY,TRBV11-2
ASSDSAESTGELF,TRBV6-4
ASSPPMGADARWAF,TRBV18
ASIRVGLHEQY,TRBV5-6
ASVKDRASYNEQF,TRBV27
ASSQYGGRGDEQY,TRBV4-3
ASSRETGGQETQY,TRBV7-2
ASSLGTSGSAGQETQY,TRBV5-1
ASTPYPEYEQY,TRBV12-3/TRBV12-4
ASSPPTTRERTDTQY,TRBV4-3
ASTPWGGEQY,TRBV2
ASSSPYLVTEQF,TRBV7-9
ASSPGTTYEQY,TRBV28
ASSYGQVNQPQH,TRBV3-1
ASSMGAGEQF,TRBV28
ASSPEVAGSYNEQF,TRBV18
ASSLGGAGQPQH,TRBV27
ASTLGYNEQF,TRBV7-2
ASSGTGGNQPQH,TRBV2
SVGQGAGDTQY,TRBV29-1
ASSVSPGGEETQY,TRBV5-5
ASSLARTGKGNT,TRBV12-3/TRBV12-4
ASSRASSGRSNEQF,TRBV3-1
ASSPNSETGELF,TRBV18
ASSFGLNTEAF,TRBV12-3/TRBV12-4
ASSLWGEGGHTGELF,TRBV28
ASSLGPAGVEPVAKNIQY,TRBV7-2
ASSSGSTEAF,TRBV28
ASSLMAGELF,TRBV7-3
ASSLGYRQGVTGELF,TRBV7-2
ASSLRGAGETQY,TRBV7-3
ASSRSAGGPDTQY,TRBV4-3
ASQAQWGYEQY,TRBV12-3/TRBV12-4
ASTDSDEQF,TRBV6-6
ASSQDRAPRTGELF,TRBV4-2
ASSKTSNEQF,TRBV5-1
SVSAVLLYNEQF,TRBV29-1
ASSFRATPNEQF,TRBV7-2
ASNKAGLTPSTGELF,TRBV19
ASSDSTGTNTEAF,TRBV7-9
ASSSTGTSVTDTQY,TRBV7-3
ASMGRANVLT,TRBV28
ASSLVRGTEAF,TRBV7-9
ASSYSADNEQF,TRBV6-2/TRBV6-3
ASSGTAFNQPQH,TRBV19
ASSYSIRFGPEIGSYEQY,TRBV6-2/TRBV6-3
ASADSPYNTGELF,TRBV6-2/TRBV6-3
ASSSGTDLYGYT,TRBV7-8
ASSQTYSGGYT,TRBV3-1